A single sample is the source of the 3 T cell receptor beta chains below, sequenced in a study of OX40 agonist ivuxolimab in advanced cancers. Sequencing was performed with immunoSEQ multiplex PCR; in TCRdb, only in-frame clones are kept and a portion is missing. Among 71,000 or so clones listed, roughly 86% were seen once. The material was CD4+ or CD8+ T cells sorted from blood, obtained in a trial of the OX40 agonist ivuxolimab. These receptors came from an adult with an advanced solid tumor such as melanoma, head and neck, liver or kidney cancer.

This chain joins TRBV30 and TRBJ1-3; perhaps TRBD1 as D (5 bases). Per the germline V gene, CDR1 is GTSNPN and CDR2 is SVGIG (reference sequence). Trimming removed 5 bases from V and 3 bases from J, with 17 bases in between. The CDR3 spans 15 residues. CDR3 sequence: CAWVPWGGVGNTIYF. The CDR3 DNA is TGTGCCTGGGTCCCTTGGGGGGGAGTTGGAAACACCATATATTTT. The entire variable domain, with the rest obtained from reference TRBV30 and TRBJ1-3, is as follows: SQTIHQWPATLVQPVGSPLSLECTVEGTSNPNLYWYRQAAGRGLQLLFYSVGIGQISSEVPQNLSASRPQDRQFILSSKKLLLSDSGFYLCAWVPWGGVGNTIYFGEGSWLTVV.

The chain couples TRBV28 to TRBJ1-4; D unclear. Between the trimmed V and J ends, which lost 8 bases and 3 bases, there was a span of 7 bases. The CDR3 loop spans 12 amino acids. Germline-derived CDR1 and CDR2 are MDHEN and SYDVKM. In DNA, the CDR3 is TGTGCCAGCCGACGGTCTAATGAAAAACTGTTTTTT. It translates to CASRRSNEKLFF.

The chain's CDR3 is CASGRDYYNEQFF. The CDR3, as DNA: TGTGCCAGCGGGCGGGACTACTACAATGAGCAGTTCTTC. The gene calls are TRBV2 and TRBJ2-1; 7 bases are a match to TRBD2. This CDR3 contains 13 residues. V lost 8 bases and J lost 3; bases outside the gene matches: 4. Germline lookup yields CDR1 SNHLY and CDR2 FYNNEI.